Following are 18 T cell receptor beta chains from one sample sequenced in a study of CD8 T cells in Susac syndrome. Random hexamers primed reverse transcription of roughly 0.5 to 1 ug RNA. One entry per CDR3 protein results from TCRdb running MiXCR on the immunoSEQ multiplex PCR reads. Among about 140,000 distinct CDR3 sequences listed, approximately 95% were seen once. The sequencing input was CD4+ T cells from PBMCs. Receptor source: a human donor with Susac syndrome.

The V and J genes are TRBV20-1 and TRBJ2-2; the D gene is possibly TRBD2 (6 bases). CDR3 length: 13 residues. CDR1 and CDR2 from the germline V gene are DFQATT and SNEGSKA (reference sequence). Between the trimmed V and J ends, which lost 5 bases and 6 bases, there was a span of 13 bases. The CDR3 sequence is CSAAGTLAGELFF. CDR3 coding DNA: TGCAGTGCTGCCGGGACTCTCGCCGGGGAGCTGTTTTTT.

The CDR3 sequence: CASSRRTGNEQFF. Here the CDR3 DNA reads TGTGCCAGCAGCCGACGGACGGGGAATGAGCAGTTCTTC. This chain joins TRBV2 and TRBJ2-1, with D possibly being TRBD2 (5 bases). V shed 6 bases and J shed 7 bases, with 13 bases lying between them. This CDR3 is 13 amino acids long. CDR1 is SNHLY, CDR2 FYNNEI, per germline.

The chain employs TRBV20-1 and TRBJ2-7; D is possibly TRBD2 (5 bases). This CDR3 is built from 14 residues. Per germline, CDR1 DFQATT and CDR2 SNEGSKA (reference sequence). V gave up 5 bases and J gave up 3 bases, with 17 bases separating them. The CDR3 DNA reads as TGCAGTGCTGGCCCGGACGCTCGGGGCTACGAGCAGTACTTC. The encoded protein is CSAGPDARGYEQYF.

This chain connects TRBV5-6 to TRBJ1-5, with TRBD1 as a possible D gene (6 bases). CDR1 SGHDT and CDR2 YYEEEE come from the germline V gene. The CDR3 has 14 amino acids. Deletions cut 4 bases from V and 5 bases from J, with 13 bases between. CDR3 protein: CASSRAGAHQPQHF. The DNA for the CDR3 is TGTGCCAGCAGCCGTGCGGGGGCTCATCAGCCCCAGCATTTT.

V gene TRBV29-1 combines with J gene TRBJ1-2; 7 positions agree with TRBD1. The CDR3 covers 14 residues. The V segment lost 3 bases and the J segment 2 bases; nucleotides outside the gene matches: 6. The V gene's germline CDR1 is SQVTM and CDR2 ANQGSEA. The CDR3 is CSVDFGTENYGYTF. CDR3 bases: TGCAGCGTTGATTTTGGGACAGAAAACTATGGCTACACCTTC.

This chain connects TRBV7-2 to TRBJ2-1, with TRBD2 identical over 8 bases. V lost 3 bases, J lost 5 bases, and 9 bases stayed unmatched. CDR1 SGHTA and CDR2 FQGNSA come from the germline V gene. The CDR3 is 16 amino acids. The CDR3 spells CASSFPGGPRDNEQFF. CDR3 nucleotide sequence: TGTGCCAGCAGCTTTCCGGGAGGGCCTCGGGACAATGAGCAGTTCTTC.

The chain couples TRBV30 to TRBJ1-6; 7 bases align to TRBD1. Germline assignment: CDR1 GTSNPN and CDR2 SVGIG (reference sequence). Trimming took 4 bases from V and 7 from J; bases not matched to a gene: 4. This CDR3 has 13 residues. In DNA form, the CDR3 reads TGTGCCTGGATCTCAGGGGGAAATTCACCCCTCCACTTT. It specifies CAWISGGNSPLHF.

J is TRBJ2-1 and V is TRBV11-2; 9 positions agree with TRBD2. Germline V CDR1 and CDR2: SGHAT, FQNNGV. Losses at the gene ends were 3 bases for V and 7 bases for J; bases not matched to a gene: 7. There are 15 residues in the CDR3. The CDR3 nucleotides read TGTGCCAGCAGCTTCGGGGTTAGCGGGAGTAATGAGCAGTTCTTC. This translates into CASSFGVSGSNEQFF.

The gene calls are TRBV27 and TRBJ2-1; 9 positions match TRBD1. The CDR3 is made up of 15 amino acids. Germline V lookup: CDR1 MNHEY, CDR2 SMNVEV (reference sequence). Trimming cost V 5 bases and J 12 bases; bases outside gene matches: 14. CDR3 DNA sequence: TGTGCCAGCAGTACTTGGACAGGGGTTTTAAAGGCGCAGTTCTTC. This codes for CASSTWTGVLKAQFF.

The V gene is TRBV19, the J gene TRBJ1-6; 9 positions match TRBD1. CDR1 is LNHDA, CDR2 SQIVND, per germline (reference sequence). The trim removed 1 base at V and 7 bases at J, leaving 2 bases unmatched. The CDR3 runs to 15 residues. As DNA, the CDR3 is TGTGCCAGTAGTATAGCTGGACAGGGGAATTCACCCCTCCACTTT. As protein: CASSIAGQGNSPLHF.

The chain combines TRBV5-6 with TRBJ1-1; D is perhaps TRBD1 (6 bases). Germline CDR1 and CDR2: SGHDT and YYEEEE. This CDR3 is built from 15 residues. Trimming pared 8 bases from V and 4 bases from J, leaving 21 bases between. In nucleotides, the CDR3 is TGTGCCAGTCATGGGGGGGTGCAGGGGCGCACTGAAGCTTTCTTT. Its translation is CASHGGVQGRTEAFF.

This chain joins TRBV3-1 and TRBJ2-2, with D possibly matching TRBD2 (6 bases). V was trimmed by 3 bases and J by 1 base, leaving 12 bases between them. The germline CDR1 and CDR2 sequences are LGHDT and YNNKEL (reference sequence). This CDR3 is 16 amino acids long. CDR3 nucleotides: TGTGCCAGCAGCCAGGGCCGGCGGGGGAACACCGGGGAGCTGTTTTTT. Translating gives CASSQGRRGNTGELFF.

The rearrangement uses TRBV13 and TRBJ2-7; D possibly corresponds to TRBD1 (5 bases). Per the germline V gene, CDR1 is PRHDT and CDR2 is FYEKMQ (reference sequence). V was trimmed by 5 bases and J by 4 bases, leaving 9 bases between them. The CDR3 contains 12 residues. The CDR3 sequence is CASSRDRYEQYF. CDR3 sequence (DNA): TGTGCCAGCAGCCGCGACAGATACGAGCAGTACTTC.

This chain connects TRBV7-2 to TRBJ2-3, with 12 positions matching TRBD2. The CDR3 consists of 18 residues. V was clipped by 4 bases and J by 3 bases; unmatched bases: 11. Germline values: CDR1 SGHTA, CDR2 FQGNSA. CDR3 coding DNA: TGTGCCAGCAGCTCCCGGACTAGCGGGACGCTTAGAACAGATACGCAGTATTTT. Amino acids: CASSSRTSGTLRTDTQYF. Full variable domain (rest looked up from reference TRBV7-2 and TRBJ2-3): GAGVSQSPSNKVTEKGKDVELRCDPISGHTALYWYRQSLGQGLEFLIYFQGNSAPDKSGLPSDRFSAERTGGSVSTLTIQRTQQEDSAVYLCASSSRTSGTLRTDTQYFGPGTRLTVL.

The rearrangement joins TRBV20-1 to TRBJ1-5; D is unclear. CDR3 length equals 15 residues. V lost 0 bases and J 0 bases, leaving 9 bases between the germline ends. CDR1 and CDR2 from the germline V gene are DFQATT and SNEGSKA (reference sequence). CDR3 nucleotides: TGCAGTGCTAGAGATCGGGAGTATAGCAATCAGCCCCAGCATTTT. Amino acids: CSARDREYSNQPQHF.

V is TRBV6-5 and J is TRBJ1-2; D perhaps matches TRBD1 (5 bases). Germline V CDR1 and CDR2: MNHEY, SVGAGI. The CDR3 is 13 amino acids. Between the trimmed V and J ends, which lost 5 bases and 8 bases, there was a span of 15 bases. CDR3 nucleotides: TGTGCCAGCAGTGACCGTGGATGGGGGGGCTACACCTTC. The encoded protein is CASSDRGWGGYTF.

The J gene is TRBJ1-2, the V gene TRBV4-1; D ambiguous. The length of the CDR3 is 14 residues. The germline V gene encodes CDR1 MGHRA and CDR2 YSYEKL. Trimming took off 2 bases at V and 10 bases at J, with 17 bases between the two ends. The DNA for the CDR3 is TGCGCCAGCAGCCAACTCCTTCTGACGCGGACCTACACCTTC. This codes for CASSQLLLTRTYTF.

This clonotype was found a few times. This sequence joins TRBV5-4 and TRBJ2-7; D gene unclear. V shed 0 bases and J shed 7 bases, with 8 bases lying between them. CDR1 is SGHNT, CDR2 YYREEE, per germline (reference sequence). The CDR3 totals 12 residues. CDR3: CASSLDSGEQYF. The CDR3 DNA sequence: TGTGCCAGCAGCTTGGACTCCGGGGAGCAGTACTTC.